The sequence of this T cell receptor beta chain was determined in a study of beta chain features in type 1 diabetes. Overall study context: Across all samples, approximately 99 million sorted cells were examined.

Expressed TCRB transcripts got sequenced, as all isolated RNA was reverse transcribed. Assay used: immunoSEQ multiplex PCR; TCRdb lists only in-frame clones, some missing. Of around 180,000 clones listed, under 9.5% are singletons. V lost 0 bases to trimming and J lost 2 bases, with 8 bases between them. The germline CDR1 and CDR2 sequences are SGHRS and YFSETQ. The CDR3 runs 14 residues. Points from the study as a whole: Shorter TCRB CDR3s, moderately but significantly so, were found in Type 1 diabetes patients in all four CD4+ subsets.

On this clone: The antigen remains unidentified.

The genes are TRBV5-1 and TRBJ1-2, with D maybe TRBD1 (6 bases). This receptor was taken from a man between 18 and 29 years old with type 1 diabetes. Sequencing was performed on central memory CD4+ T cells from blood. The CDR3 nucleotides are TGCGCCAGCAGCTTGGGGACAGAAAACTATGGCTACACCTTC. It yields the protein CASSLGTENYGYTF.